This T cell receptor (beta chain) derives from a study of beta chain features in type 1 diabetes (dated by TCRdb to 2017 to 2018). Notes on the research overall: No differences in mean age, gender distribution, total cell number or subset yield were found between patients and healthy donors. Whereas all 28 donors provided naive and central memory subsets, regulatory and stem cell-like memory subsets were isolated from just 8 patients and roughly 8 healthy donors. A total of over 95,000,000 sorted cells were examined across all samples, and RNA yield correlated strongly with the number of cells per subset. In the study, recently diagnosed type 1 diabetes patients and matched healthy donors were compared on the TCRB repertoires of their sorted circulating CD4+ T cell subsets. Overall study outcomes, separate from this receptor: PCR may preferentially amplify shorter templates, but because patient and control samples were amplified and corrected together, any resulting skew would affect both groups equally. Naive, central memory and regulatory TCRB repertoires appeared more similar among patients than among healthy donors. In all four CD4+ subsets, TCRB CDR3 length was moderately but significantly shorter in type 1 diabetes patients. Fewer insertions and more nucleotide deletions at VDJ recombination sites were observed in patients with type 1 diabetes, implying thymic rearrangement abnormalities. HLA sub-analyses involved small numbers of individuals, so any influence of HLA type on TCRB rearrangement remained unresolved. Sequencing cDNA rather than genomic DNA could over-represent highly expressing activated cells, although activation and CD3 levels did not differ between groups.

About this clone itself: It has no known antigen specificity. Base qualities are not at hand, and no much larger clone is one base apart.

The V end gives up 4 bases and the J end 6 bases, leaving 7 bases in the junction not matched to a gene. Per the germline V gene, SGHRS is the CDR1 and YFSETQ is the CDR2. From the cysteine through the phenylalanine, the CDR3 covers 16 amino acids. Solely the CDR3 DNA is kept, with 48 bases framed from the first base. The entire isolated RNA was reverse transcribed using the High Capacity cDNA Reverse Transcription Kit, and thus expressed TCRB transcripts were sequenced. Naive, central memory and regulatory T cell samples underwent deep immunoSEQ sequencing, averaging roughly 3.4 million total reads per sample. Sorted cells were lysed in RLT buffer and RNA was extracted with DNase-treated RNeasy Micro or Mini kits, depending on cell number. Each cell subset was processed on its own to prevent cross-contamination, while patient and healthy donor samples were processed together. Using the immunoSEQ multiplex PCR, TCRB sequences were amplified from cDNA into 87-bp fragments spanning the CDR3 region. Sequencing of the amplicons was done on the Illumina HiSeq platform. The authors' analysis ran thus. PCR bias was corrected computationally using synthetic template baselines, and reads within Hamming distance 2 were collapsed, with unmergeable singletons discarded. Reads were aligned against IMGT so that V, D and J genes, CDR3 length and insertions or deletions at six rearrangement sites could be assigned. Within each subset, clonotype counts were normalized to sorted cell number, and only after that were true diversity and Gini coefficients computed with the tcR R package. The overlap coefficient, calculated on TCRB nucleotide sequences, was used to measure repertoire sharing. TCRdb holds this immuneACCESS table with in-frame rearrangements only. Some clones are missing; in checked studies, unresolved V genes explain under half, and the rest has no known cause. That table is the source of V, J and clone size, and D and trimming were worked out from the DNA. The sample has 60,000 or so clones on record, around three fifths of them singletons. The ten biggest clones cover roughly 2% of the sample.

From each donor, a single peripheral blood sample of about 110 mL on average was drawn into heparinised tubes. Naive, central memory, regulatory and stem cell-like memory CD4+ T cells were sorted on a BD FACSAria II using a panel including CD45RO, CCR7, CD25, CD127, CD95 and CD27. Purity was above 98% for every sorted population. PBMCs were separated immediately by Lymphoprep density gradient centrifugation and were stained directly, without being cultured. So that batch effects would be minimized, each experiment stained and sorted samples in pairs, pairing one healthy donor with one patient. The chain employs TRBV5-1 and TRBJ2-2; 12 bases in the junction line up with TRBD2. This TCR derives from a young woman in good health. Material for sequencing was Tregs from blood. Per the publication, the cell subset or site label means: regulatory CD4+ T cells. For the CDR3, the sequence is CASSLTSGSPSGELFF. The nucleotide sequence reads as follows: TGCGCCAGCAGCCTGACTAGCGGGAGCCCCTCCGGGGAGCTGTTTTTT.